This T cell receptor beta chain emerged from a study of Ad26.COV2.S vaccination and SARS-CoV-2 variants. Treatment noted: about 20 received Ad26.COV2.S at low or high dose, single or two shots; about 5 received placebo; per-sample allocation not given. Sampling was done on day 63 after the first vaccine or placebo injection. CDR3 length equals 14 residues. The V gene's germline CDR1 is SGHTA and CDR2 FQGTGA. Trimming removed 3 bases from V and 8 bases from J; junction bases left unmatched: 3. Repertoires were generated with immunoSEQ multiplex PCR, while TCRdb's copy carries only in-frame clones and drops some. The profile covers some 290,000 clones, with around four fifths appearing a single time and approximately 2.2% taken by the ten largest.

This TCR was sampled from a person between 18 and 65 years old who received the Ad26.COV2.S COVID-19 vaccine or a placebo. This sequence joins TRBV7-3 and TRBJ2-1; 11 bases fit TRBD1. This specimen was peripheral blood, taken in a trial of Ad26.COV2.S vaccine versus placebo. The chain's CDR3 is CASSFLDRGHEQFF. The CDR3 DNA reads as TGTGCCAGCAGCTTTCTGGACAGGGGGCATGAGCAGTTCTTC.